This T cell receptor (beta chain) was recovered during a study of human T cells and chemical hapten exposure. Across the whole study: Patients were given diphenylcyclopropenone on the scalp weekly across the approximately 25-week study. Patients, predominantly female, presented with alopecia areata, totalis or universalis. Study-wide findings and caveats: Alopecia affecting every donor means their immune response may not match healthy people's. With DPC sensitization, TCRs exceeding 1 in 1000 frequency showed no change.

Time point denoted: patch test 3, about 24 weeks after DPC sensitization. As for treatment: therapeutic diphenylcyclopropenone sensitization with weekly scalp DPC. Comment on this clonotype: As yet, its antigen is unknown.

A single record per CDR3 protein comes from TCRdb applying MiXCR to the RACE reads. This table has about 190,000 distinct CDR3 sequences, 20% to 25% appearing once. The clonotype comes from a woman aged 40 to 50 with alopecia areata. Some clones in this sample may be carry-over from other donors' samples. The sequenced sample was whole blood, obtained in connection with sensitization to the hapten diphenylcyclopropenone (DPC).

In DNA, the CDR3 is TGTGCCAGCAGCTTAAGCCGGGAAGATTCACCCCTCCACTTT. Amino acid sequence: CASSLSREDSPLHF. The V and J genes are TRBV7-8 and TRBJ1-6; D unresolved. CDR1 is SGHVS, CDR2 FQNEAQ, per germline. V was trimmed by 2 bases and J by 8 bases, leaving 10 bases between them. The CDR3 runs 14 residues.